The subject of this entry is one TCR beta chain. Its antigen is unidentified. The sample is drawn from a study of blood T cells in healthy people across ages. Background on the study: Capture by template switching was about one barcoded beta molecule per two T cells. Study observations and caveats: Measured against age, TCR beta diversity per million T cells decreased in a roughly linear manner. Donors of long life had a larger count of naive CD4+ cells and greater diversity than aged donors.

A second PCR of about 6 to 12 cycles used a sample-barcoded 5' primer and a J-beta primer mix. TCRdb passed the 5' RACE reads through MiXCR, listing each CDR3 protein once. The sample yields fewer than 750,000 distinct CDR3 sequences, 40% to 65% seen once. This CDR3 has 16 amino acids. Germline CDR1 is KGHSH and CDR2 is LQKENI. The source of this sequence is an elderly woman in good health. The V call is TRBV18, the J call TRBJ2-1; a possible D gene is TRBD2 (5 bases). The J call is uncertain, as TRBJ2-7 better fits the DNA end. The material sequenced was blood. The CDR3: CASSRTAPSSYNEQYF. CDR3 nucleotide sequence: TGTGCCAGCTCACGGACTGCCCCCAGCTCCTACAATGAGCAGTACTTC.